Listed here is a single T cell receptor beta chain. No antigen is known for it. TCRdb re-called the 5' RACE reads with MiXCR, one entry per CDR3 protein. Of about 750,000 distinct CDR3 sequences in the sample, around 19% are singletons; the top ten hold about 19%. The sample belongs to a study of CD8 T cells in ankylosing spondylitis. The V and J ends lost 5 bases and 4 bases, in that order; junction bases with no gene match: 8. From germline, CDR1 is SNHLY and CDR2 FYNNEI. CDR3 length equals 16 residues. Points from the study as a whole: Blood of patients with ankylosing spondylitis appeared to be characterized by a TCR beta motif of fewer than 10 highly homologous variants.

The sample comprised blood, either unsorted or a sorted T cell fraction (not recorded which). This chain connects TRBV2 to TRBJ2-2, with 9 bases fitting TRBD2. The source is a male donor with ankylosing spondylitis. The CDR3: CASSSRGGRATGELFF. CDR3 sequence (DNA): TGTGCCAGCAGTTCACGGGGCGGGAGGGCCACCGGGGAGCTGTTTTTT.